These 26 T cell receptor beta chains were sequenced from one sample in a study of Graves' ophthalmopathy and Graves' hyperthyroidism. The authors amplified TCR beta CDR3 regions from RNA transcripts. First-round RT-PCR employed HTBI primers, with a second-round multiplex PCR after it. TCRdb processed the multiplex PCR reads anew with MiXCR; each CDR3 protein has one entry. The sample gives about 640,000 distinct CDR3 sequences, 35% to 45% of which show up once; more than 3% is in the top ten. Sequenced material: peripheral blood. These TCRs come from an adult man with Graves' ophthalmopathy.

This clonotype was picked up a small number of times. The chain carries TRBV7-9 and TRBJ1-1, with D tentatively TRBD1 (5 bases). Germline V gene lookup returns CDR1 SEHNR and CDR2 FQNEAQ (reference sequence). The CDR3 has 13 residues. V dropped 8 bases and J dropped 6 bases, with 16 bases sitting between them. The CDR3 region is CASVSGTYPEAFF. CDR3 in DNA: TGTGCCAGCGTTTCCGGGACGTACCCTGAAGCTTTCTTT.

The chain is built from TRBV5-6 and TRBJ1-4; D perhaps matches TRBD1 (5 bases). V shed 5 bases and J shed 8 bases, with 22 bases lying between them. The germline V gene encodes CDR1 SGHDT and CDR2 YYEEEE. The CDR3 is 16 residues long. CDR3 amino acids: CASREIGADTEEKLFF. The CDR3 bases are TGTGCCAGCAGGGAAATCGGGGCGGACACCGAAGAAAAACTGTTTTTT. Drawing the rest from reference TRBV5-6 and TRBJ1-4, the complete variable domain is DAGVTQSPTHLIKTRGQQVTLRCSPKSGHDTVSWYQQALGQGPQFIFQYYEEEERQRGNFPDRFSGHQFPNYSSELNVNALLLGDSALYLCASREIGADTEEKLFFGSGTQLSVL.

This clonotype turned up a few times. The chain links TRBV5-1 to TRBJ1-2, with 8 nucleotides matching TRBD1. The CDR3 runs to 17 residues. Trimming took 0 bases from V and 0 from J; bases not matched to a gene: 7. Germline-derived CDR1 and CDR2 are SGHRS and YFSETQ. This chain's CDR3 is CASSLASGGSANYGYTF. The CDR3 DNA is TGCGCCAGCAGCTTGGCTTCAGGGGGCTCAGCTAACTATGGCTACACCTTC.

This clonotype occurred a few times. The chain couples TRBV6-5 to TRBJ2-7; 7 nucleotides agree with TRBD1. Germline V lookup: CDR1 MNHEY, CDR2 SVGAGI. The V and J ends lost 4 bases and 5 bases, in that order; junction bases with no gene match: 8. The CDR3 consists of 14 residues. The CDR3 loop reads CASSSPKQGNEQYF. CDR3 bases: TGTGCCAGCAGTTCCCCGAAACAGGGGAACGAGCAGTACTTC.

Concerning this clonotype: An end of the junction differs from the germline gene, which may be a read error. The chain links TRBV7-6 to TRBJ2-2; no clear D gene. Per germline, CDR1 SGHVS and CDR2 FNYEAQ. The CDR3 contains 11 residues. CDR3 sequence (DNA): TGTGCTAGCAAGACCACCGGGGAGCTGTTTTTT. Translated, it gives CASKTTGELFF.

Points on this clonotype: A single base separates this from a much larger clone, so it may be a read error. The gene calls are TRBV5-6 and TRBJ1-1; the D is unclear. CDR3 length equals 11 residues. Germline V gives CDR1 SGHDT, CDR2 YYEEEE. The CDR3, as DNA: TGTGCCGGCAGCAGACATAATGAAGCTTTCTTT. This codes for CAGSRHNEAFF.

This clonotype was seen a handful of times. The genes are TRBV6-1 and TRBJ2-7, with TRBD1 matching over 8 bases. This CDR3 is built from 14 residues. CDR1 MNHNS and CDR2 SASEGT come from the germline V gene. Trimming at V came to 7 bases and at J to 0 bases, leaving 5 bases not matched to a gene. CDR3 sequence reads: CASTWTGSSYEQYF. CDR3 in DNA: TGTGCCAGCACCTGGACAGGGAGCTCCTACGAGCAGTACTTC.

This clonotype was counted between two and nine times. This sequence joins TRBV7-3 and TRBJ2-7, with a weak D call TRBD1 (6 bases). V lost 5 bases, J lost 0 bases, and 17 bases lay in between. The CDR3 is made up of 16 amino acids. Germline V CDR1 and CDR2: SGHTA, FQGTGA. CDR3 sequence (DNA): TGTGCCAGCAGCCCCAGGGGCAGCGGACACTCCTACGAGCAGTACTTC. Translating gives CASSPRGSGHSYEQYF.

There are many counts of this clonotype. This chain connects TRBV2 to TRBJ1-2; TRBD1 matches at 9 bases. The germline V gene encodes CDR1 SNHLY and CDR2 FYNNEI. With 4 bases clipped from V and 7 bases from J, the junction kept 4 bases outside the gene matches. The CDR3 covers 13 residues. The CDR3 sequence: CASSGQGEGGYTF. CDR3 DNA: TGTGCCAGCAGTGGACAGGGGGAAGGTGGCTACACCTTC. The variable domain in full, completed from reference TRBV2 and TRBJ1-2, reads EPEVTQTPSHQVTQMGQEVILRCVPISNHLYFYWYRQILGQKVEFLVSFYNNEISEKSEIFDDQFSVERPDGSNFTLKIRSTKLEDSAMYFCASSGQGEGGYTFGSGTRLTVV.

This chain links TRBV11-3 with TRBJ2-6; D unresolved. CDR1 and CDR2 from the germline V gene are SGHNT and YENEEA. V lost 4 bases and J lost 5, with 6 bases in between. The length of the CDR3 is 13 residues. The CDR3 DNA reads TGTGCCAGCAGCTGGGCGCGGGCCAACGTCCTGACTTTC. Protein sequence: CASSWARANVLTF.

A few counts support this clonotype. This chain connects TRBV18 to TRBJ2-7, with 8 bases lining up with TRBD1. This CDR3 comprises 13 residues. The V and J ends lost 3 bases and 6 bases, in that order; junction bases with no gene match: 4. Germline V gene lookup returns CDR1 KGHSH and CDR2 LQKENI. The CDR3 DNA is TGTGCCAGCTCACCGCTCACAGGGGGCGAGCAGTACTTC. This gives the protein CASSPLTGGEQYF. The complete variable domain, with remaining parts taken from reference TRBV18 and TRBJ2-7, reads NAGVMQNPRHLVRRRGQEARLRCSPMKGHSHVYWYRQLPEEGLKFMVYLQKENIIDESGMPKERFSAEFPKEGPSILRIQQVVRGDSAAYFCASSPLTGGEQYFGPGTRLTVT.

The chain links TRBV5-6 to TRBJ1-1; D call uncertain. V shed 0 bases and J shed 0 bases, with 12 bases lying between them. This CDR3 comprises 16 residues. The germline CDR1 and CDR2 sequences are SGHDT and YYEEEE. In nucleotides, the CDR3 is TGTGCCAGCAGCTTGGCCGTCGGGGTAATGAACACTGAAGCTTTCTTT. It translates to CASSLAVGVMNTEAFF.

This sequence joins TRBV2 and TRBJ2-5; TRBD1 aligns across 11 bases. The germline gives CDR1 SNHLY, CDR2 FYNNEI. V dropped 7 bases and J dropped 4; count of bases not matched to a gene: 8. This CDR3 contains 15 residues. The CDR3 is CASTGTGGWGETQYF. The CDR3 region has the DNA TGTGCCAGCACCGGGACAGGGGGATGGGGAGAGACCCAGTACTTC.

The chain combines TRBV9 with TRBJ1-2, with 9 bases matching TRBD1. After removal of 4 bases from V and 8 bases from J, the junction contained 6 bases not matched to a gene. The CDR3 sequence is 13 residues long. CDR1 is SGDLS, CDR2 YYNGEE, per germline. This CDR3 reads CASSITGTGGYTF. In DNA, the CDR3 is TGTGCCAGCAGCATTACCGGGACAGGGGGCTACACCTTC.

In this sample, this clonotype turned up a few times. The chain carries TRBV9 and TRBJ1-3, with a tentative D call TRBD1 (6 bases). V was shortened by 4 bases and J by 4 bases, with 21 bases between the two germline ends. The CDR3 has 17 amino acids. Germline V gene data show CDR1 as SGDLS and CDR2 as YYNGEE. CDR3 sequence: CASSTRGSRSEGNTIYF. CDR3 nucleotides: TGTGCCAGCAGCACTAGGGGGTCCAGGTCTGAAGGAAACACCATATATTTT.

The chain employs TRBV5-1 and TRBJ1-1, with 9 bases that match TRBD1. Looked up from germline, CDR1 is SGHRS and CDR2 is YFSETQ. The CDR3 sequence is 16 residues long. J lost 5 bases, V lost 2 bases, and 10 bases had no gene match. CDR3 in amino acids: CASSFHPRDRVTEAFF. CDR3 in DNA: TGCGCCAGCAGCTTCCACCCTAGGGACAGGGTTACTGAAGCTTTCTTT.

The chain combines TRBV9 with TRBJ1-5; the D is unclear. This CDR3 comprises 15 residues. V lost 5 bases, J lost 2 bases, and 14 bases lay in between. Germline CDR1 SGDLS, CDR2 YYNGEE. In DNA, the CDR3 is TGTGCCAGCAGTGCCGTTCTCACAGGCAATCAGCCCCAGCATTTT. It is translated as CASSAVLTGNQPQHF.

This clonotype was picked up one time. The V and J genes are TRBV7-6 and TRBJ2-2; weak D call: TRBD1 (6 bases). The V and J ends lost 2 bases and 3 bases respectively, with 13 bases between them. This CDR3 is 16 amino acids long. Germline CDR1 and CDR2: SGHVS and FNYEAQ. For the CDR3, the DNA is TGTGCCAGCAGCTTACAGGGGTTTAGTGACACCGGGGAGCTGTTTTTT. Translated: CASSLQGFSDTGELFF.

This chain joins TRBV12-3 or TRBV12-4 and TRBJ1-2, with D possibly being TRBD1 (6 bases). This CDR3 comprises 14 residues. V was shortened by 6 bases and J by 4 bases, with 15 bases between the two germline ends. CDR3 residues: CASRKEGVGYGYTF. The CDR3 DNA reads as TGTGCCAGCAGGAAGGAGGGGGTCGGCTATGGCTACACCTTC.

At least ten counts were recorded for this clonotype. The chain joins TRBV7-9 to TRBJ2-5; 9 bases match TRBD1. The J segment lost 4 bases and the V segment lost 5 bases, leaving 5 bases of the junction unmatched. The germline V gene has CDR1 SEHNR and CDR2 FQNEAQ (reference sequence). The CDR3 has 14 residues. CDR3 in DNA: TGTGCCAGCAGCGCGGACAGGGGAGTAGAGACCCAGTACTTC. Encoded protein: CASSADRGVETQYF.

Comments on this clonotype: This sequence may be a read error, since a much larger clone differs from it by one base. This chain links TRBV13 with TRBJ1-4; TRBD1 matches 7 bases. This CDR3 comprises 15 residues. Germline V CDR1 and CDR2: PRHDT, FYEKMQ (reference sequence). The CDR3 loop reads CASSRRYRGDEELFF. The CDR3, as DNA: TGTGCCAGCAGCCGACGCTACAGGGGAGATGAAGAACTGTTTTTT. Filled out from reference TRBV13 and TRBJ1-4, the complete variable domain reads AAGVIQSPRHLIKEKRETATLKCYPIPRHDTVYWYQQGPGQDPQFLISFYEKMQSDKGSIPDRFSAQQFSDYHSELNMSSLELGDSALYFCASSRRYRGDEELFFGSGTQLSVL.

The chain recombines TRBV7-9 with TRBJ2-1, with a tentative D call TRBD2 (5 bases). CDR1 is SEHNR and CDR2 is FQNEAQ in the germline V gene (reference sequence). The CDR3 is 15 amino acids. The V and J ends lost 0 bases and 4 bases respectively, with 10 bases between them. In DNA form, the CDR3 reads TGTGCCAGCAGCTTAGCGGGAGTGGGATACAATGAGCAGTTCTTC. This gives the protein CASSLAGVGYNEQFF.

This clonotype came up many times. This chain connects TRBV7-9 to TRBJ1-4, with a possible D match to TRBD1 (6 bases). Trimming cost V 5 bases and J 5 bases, with 18 bases left between them. The CDR3 is 16 amino acids. The germline gives CDR1 SEHNR, CDR2 FQNEAQ (reference sequence). CDR3 DNA: TGTGCCAGCAGCCCGCTACCACAGGGTGAAAATGAAAAACTGTTTTTT. Translating it yields CASSPLPQGENEKLFF.

This clonotype was picked up many times. The genes are TRBV4-3 and TRBJ2-5, with D maybe TRBD1 (6 bases). Trimming left V 0 bases short and J 9 bases short, with 14 bases between. The CDR3 spans 14 residues. Germline CDR1 is LGHNA and CDR2 is YSLEER. CDR3 nucleotide sequence: TGCGCCAGCAGCCAAGACTCAGGGGAGAGGGCCCAGTACTTC. Translation gives CASSQDSGERAQYF.

The chain uses TRBV29-1 and TRBJ1-2, with D perhaps TRBD1 (5 bases). V was clipped by 3 bases and J by 3 bases, with 11 bases between them. The CDR3 loop spans 13 amino acids. Germline V gene data show CDR1 as SQVTM and CDR2 as ANQGSEA. The DNA of the CDR3 is TGCAGCGTTGACAGGGAGCAAGACTATGGCTACACCTTC. This encodes CSVDREQDYGYTF.

This clonotype has at least ten counts. CDR3 nucleotide sequence: TGCAGTGCTAGCCCGGACACCTACGAGCAGTACTTC. It is translated as CSASPDTYEQYF. The rearrangement uses TRBV20-1 and TRBJ2-7, with a possible D match to TRBD1 (5 bases). The V gene lost 3 bases and the J gene lost 2 bases, with 8 bases spanning the gap. Germline V gives CDR1 DFQATT, CDR2 SNEGSKA (reference sequence). The CDR3 is 12 residues long.